The present entry profiles one TCR beta chain with its context. Its antigen is not identified. This record comes from a study of chemoradiotherapy in HPV16-positive cancers. Study information: Candidate HPV-specific clones and shared TCR motifs came from a couple of HPV16-positive patients. Study results and caveats: Functional assays defining HPV-specific T cells used only a couple of HPV16-positive patients.

Profiling relied on immunoSEQ multiplex PCR, and the TCRdb table lists in-frame clones only, not all of them. The sample records tens of thousands of clones, about 88% being singletons. CDR3 length: 15 amino acids. V gave up 3 bases and J gave up 0 bases; unmatched junction bases: 3. Germline CDR1 is MNHEY and CDR2 is SMNVEV (reference sequence). This receptor was obtained from a human donor with HPV-associated anogenital cancer. The chain joins TRBV27 to TRBJ1-2; the match to TRBD1 covers 8 bases. The sequencing here drew on blood, taken from a patient who underwent chemoradiotherapy. The CDR3 DNA reads as TGTGCCAGCAGTTTTCTACAGGGGGCTAACTATGGCTACACCTTC. It codes for CASSFLQGANYGYTF.